Listed here is a single T cell receptor beta chain. The sample originates from a study of blood T cell repertoires in COVID-19. As originally analysed: For nucleated cells, counts were estimated from reference gene primer amplification. Sequenced by immunoSEQ multiplex PCR; TCRdb stores in-frame clones only, minus some. The V and J calls and the clone size are those of that table, but D and trimming were determined from the DNA. The sample includes around 250,000 clones, just under 90% of them seen just once. Trimming shortened V by 6 bases and J by 0 bases, and 9 bases separated the two germline ends. Looked up from germline, CDR1 is MDHEN and CDR2 is SYDVKM. The CDR3 is 13 residues long. Assignment of participants to cohorts was predicated upon participant-reported clinical history.

The sequencing input was PBMCs or T cells enriched from blood (not recorded which). This TCR came from a man aged 50-59 years who had been exposed to COVID-19. V usage is TRBV28 and J usage is TRBJ2-7; D remains ambiguous. Here the CDR3 DNA reads TGTGCCAGCAGCACACACAACTCCTACGAGCAGTACGTC. Protein: CASSTHNSYEQYV.